The clone carrying this T cell receptor (beta chain) was seen many times. The sample originates from a study of early T cells in non-severe SARS-CoV-2 infection. The CDR3 covers 14 residues. In germline, CDR1 is MDHEN, CDR2 SYDVKM. Trimming stripped 6 bases from V and 4 bases from J, with 15 bases between. Unique molecular identifier tags were affixed to discrete cDNA molecules. TCRdb reanalysed the 5' RACE reads using MiXCR and keeps one entry per CDR3 protein. The table lists 100,000 to 140,000 distinct CDR3 sequences, more than 9.5% of them singletons, with about 7.6% in the top ten. The source of this sequence is an adult who was a healthcare worker with PCR-confirmed SARS-CoV-2 infection or an uninfected control (not recorded which). Specimen: whole blood. The chain recombines TRBV28 with TRBJ1-2, with D possibly being TRBD1 (5 bases). Here the CDR3 reads CASRRPGRAYGYTF. CDR3 sequence (DNA): TGTGCCAGCAGACGACCGGGACGAGCCTATGGCTACACCTTC.